A selection of T cell receptor beta chains follows, all from one sample in a study of technical replicates of blood from a handful of donors. Generated by immunoSEQ multiplex PCR, the TCRdb table keeps only in-frame clones and is missing some. The sample holds 100,000 or so clones, approximately 94% seen once. Input material: T cells isolated from PBMCs. The source is a human donor in good health. CDR3s include the opening cysteine and the closing phenylalanine or tryptophan. The order of the fields is V gene, J gene, clone size, D gene, CDR3 protein, CDR3 DNA. The D gene is left open where the match is weak. Size is stated for part of the rows, as once, few or many counts, or as a class when the clone is expanded.

V: TRBV27
J: TRBJ2-3
size: .
D: TRBD2
CDR3: CASSLTSGGHHTDTQYF
DNA: TGTGCCAGCAGTTTGACTAGCGGGGGTCATCACACAGATACGCAGTATTTT

V: TRBV30
J: TRBJ1-5
size: once
D: .
CDR3: CAWAVGDNQPQHF
DNA: TGTGCCTGGGCGGTAGGGGACAATCAGCCCCAGCATTTT

V: TRBV28
J: TRBJ1-2
size: .
D: TRBD1
CDR3: CASSDRGGYTF
DNA: TGTGCCAGCAGCGACAGGGGCGGCTACACCTTC

V: TRBV5-1
J: TRBJ2-7
size: .
D: TRBD1
CDR3: CASSLQDRDDEQYF
DNA: TGCGCCAGCAGCCTCCAAGACAGGGATGACGAGCAGTACTTC

V: TRBV5-4
J: TRBJ1-1
size: .
D: TRBD1
CDR3: CASGQGNTEAFF
DNA: TGTGCCAGCGGACAGGGGAACACTGAAGCTTTCTTT

V: TRBV5-6
J: TRBJ1-3
size: .
D: .
CDR3: CASSERSWGNTIYF
DNA: TGTGCCAGCAGCGAGAGAAGTTGGGGAAACACCATATATTTT

V: TRBV19
J: TRBJ1-2
size: .
D: .
CDR3: CASMEDSYGYTF
DNA: TGTGCCAGTATGGAGGATTCCTATGGCTACACCTTC

V: TRBV19
J: TRBJ2-1
size: .
D: TRBD2
CDR3: CASSLSGEAGYNEQFF
DNA: TGTGCCAGTAGTCTAAGCGGGGAGGCTGGCTACAATGAGCAGTTCTTC

V: TRBV7-9
J: TRBJ2-2
size: .
D: .
CDR3: CASSSPVEGNTGELFF
DNA: TGTGCCAGCAGCTCCCCGGTGGAGGGTAACACCGGGGAGCTGTTTTTT

V: TRBV21-1
J: TRBJ2-7
size: .
D: .
CDR3: CASSKRILAGEDEQYF
DNA: TGTGCCAGCAGCAAAAGGATTCTAGCGGGGGAGGACGAGCAGTACTTC

V: TRBV7-6
J: TRBJ2-1
size: .
D: TRBD2
CDR3: CASSLGTSGSLYNEQFF
DNA: TGTGCCAGCAGCTTAGGAACTAGCGGGAGCCTCTACAATGAGCAGTTCTTC

V: TRBV5-3
J: TRBJ2-1
size: .
D: TRBD2
CDR3: CARSLKAGGSSYNEQFF
DNA: TGTGCCAGAAGCTTAAAAGCGGGAGGCTCCTCCTACAATGAGCAGTTCTTC

V: TRBV18
J: TRBJ1-4
size: .
D: .
CDR3: CASSPFQGLNEKLFF
DNA: TGTGCCAGCTCACCCTTTCAGGGATTAAATGAAAAACTGTTTTTT

V: TRBV29-1
J: TRBJ2-7
size: .
D: .
CDR3: CSGGRSEGGEQYF
DNA: TGCAGCGGAGGGCGTTCTGAGGGTGGGGAGCAGTACTTC

V: TRBV5-1
J: TRBJ1-2
size: .
D: TRBD1
CDR3: CASSSTGGKSGYTF
DNA: TGCGCCAGCAGCTCGACAGGGGGGAAGAGTGGCTACACCTTC

V: TRBV4-2
J: TRBJ2-5
size: .
D: .
CDR3: CASRERGGLETQYF
DNA: TGTGCCAGCAGGGAAAGGGGGGGGCTAGAGACCCAGTACTTC

V: TRBV29-1
J: TRBJ2-7
size: .
D: .
CDR3: CSVVFGGTYEQYF
DNA: TGCAGCGTTGTCTTTGGCGGGACCTACGAGCAGTACTTC

V: TRBV11-2
J: TRBJ2-5
size: .
D: TRBD2
CDR3: CASSLSPGGETQYF
DNA: TGTGCCAGCAGCCTGTCACCGGGAGGTGAGACCCAGTACTTC

V: TRBV30
J: TRBJ1-1
size: .
D: .
CDR3: CAWSFTGHTEAFF
DNA: TGTGCCTGGAGCTTTACAGGACACACTGAAGCTTTCTTT

V: TRBV5-1
J: TRBJ2-5
size: .
D: TRBD2
CDR3: CASSPGLEETQYF
DNA: TGCGCCAGCAGCCCGGGACTAGAAGAGACCCAGTACTTC

V: TRBV10-3
J: TRBJ2-7
size: once
D: TRBD2
CDR3: CAISGGREVYEQYF
DNA: TGTGCCATCAGTGGGGGGCGGGAGGTCTACGAGCAGTACTTC

V: TRBV27
J: TRBJ2-1
size: .
D: .
CDR3: CASSFSGYGYNEQFF
DNA: TGTGCCAGCAGTTTTTCAGGGTACGGGTACAATGAGCAGTTCTTC

V: TRBV7-2
J: TRBJ1-2
size: .
D: .
CDR3: CASGENYGYTF
DNA: TGTGCCAGCGGGGAGAACTATGGCTACACCTTC

V: TRBV7-8
J: TRBJ2-7
size: .
D: .
CDR3: CASSLTRAYEQYF
DNA: TGTGCCAGCAGCTTAACCAGGGCGTACGAGCAGTACTTC

V: TRBV5-6
J: TRBJ1-1
size: .
D: TRBD1
CDR3: CAGSKQGASTEAFF
DNA: TGTGCCGGTTCAAAACAGGGGGCGAGCACTGAAGCTTTCTTT

V: TRBV23-1
J: TRBJ2-1
size: .
D: .
CDR3: CASSQEGVSYNEQFF
DNA: TGCGCCAGCAGTCAAGAGGGGGTATCCTACAATGAGCAGTTCTTC

V: TRBV28
J: TRBJ1-2
size: once
D: TRBD1
CDR3: CASSTQTGGVGGYTF
DNA: TGTGCCAGCAGTACCCAGACAGGGGGAGTAGGTGGCTACACCTTC

V: TRBV9
J: TRBJ2-3
size: .
D: .
CDR3: CASSVGYPRGTQYF
DNA: TGTGCCAGCAGCGTAGGGTACCCCAGGGGTACGCAGTATTTT

V: TRBV7-2
J: TRBJ2-2
size: .
D: .
CDR3: CASSFGGGLNTGELFF
DNA: TGTGCCAGCAGCTTTGGCGGAGGCCTAAACACCGGGGAGCTGTTTTTT

V: TRBV6-5
J: TRBJ2-3
size: .
D: TRBD2
CDR3: CASSYSRLAGTDTQYF
DNA: TGTGCCAGCAGTTACTCGAGGTTAGCGGGAACCGATACGCAGTATTTT

V: TRBV9
J: TRBJ1-2
size: .
D: TRBD1
CDR3: CASSVGDSTFGYTF
DNA: TGTGCCAGCAGCGTCGGGGACAGTACTTTCGGCTACACCTTC

V: TRBV7-9
J: TRBJ2-1
size: .
D: .
CDR3: CASKGLGNEQFF
DNA: TGTGCCAGCAAGGGACTTGGGAATGAGCAGTTCTTC

V: TRBV7-3
J: TRBJ1-2
size: .
D: .
CDR3: CASSSRRGVRDYGYTF
DNA: TGTGCCAGCAGCTCCCGGCGGGGGGTCAGGGACTATGGCTACACCTTC

V: TRBV14
J: TRBJ2-1
size: .
D: .
CDR3: CASSQVSGGEQFF
DNA: TGTGCCAGCAGCCAAGTTTCAGGGGGGGAGCAGTTCTTC

V: TRBV4-1
J: TRBJ1-3
size: .
D: TRBD1
CDR3: CASSQDSGQGGDTIYF
DNA: TGCGCCAGCAGCCAAGATTCCGGACAGGGAGGTGACACCATATATTTT

V: TRBV9
J: TRBJ1-2
size: .
D: .
CDR3: CASSRQNYGYTF
DNA: TGTGCCAGCAGCCGACAAAACTATGGCTACACCTTC

V: TRBV19
J: TRBJ2-5
size: .
D: .
CDR3: CASSMEGRTQYF
DNA: TGTGCCAGTAGTATGGAGGGGAGGACCCAGTACTTC

V: TRBV20-1
J: TRBJ1-1
size: .
D: .
CDR3: CSATKATEAFF
DNA: TGCAGTGCTACTAAAGCCACTGAAGCTTTCTTT

V: TRBV6-1
J: TRBJ1-4
size: .
D: .
CDR3: CASRLTGYNEKLFF
DNA: TGTGCCAGCAGATTGACAGGCTATAATGAAAAACTGTTTTTT

V: TRBV30
J: TRBJ2-1
size: once
D: .
CDR3: CAWSSGVGSSYNEQFF
DNA: TGTGCCTGGAGCTCGGGGGTTGGGAGCTCCTACAATGAGCAGTTCTTC

V: TRBV4-1
J: TRBJ2-5
size: .
D: .
CDR3: CASSQDGGETQYF
DNA: TGCGCCAGCAGCCAAGACGGGGGAGAGACCCAGTACTTC

V: TRBV7-9
J: TRBJ2-1
size: .
D: TRBD2
CDR3: CASSLTAGGYNEQFF
DNA: TGTGCCAGCAGCTTAACAGCGGGGGGCTACAATGAGCAGTTCTTC

V: TRBV13
J: TRBJ2-1
size: .
D: TRBD2
CDR3: CASSFERDLSGVEYNEQFF
DNA: TGTGCCAGCAGCTTCGAGAGGGATCTGAGCGGGGTGGAATACAATGAGCAGTTCTTC

V: TRBV7-9
J: TRBJ2-1
size: .
D: .
CDR3: CASSLSGEQFF
DNA: TGTGCCAGCAGCTTATCCGGTGAGCAGTTCTTC

V: TRBV2
J: TRBJ2-3
size: .
D: TRBD2
CDR3: CASKGLAGGLGTDTQYF
DNA: TGTGCCAGCAAAGGCCTAGCGGGGGGGCTTGGTACAGATACGCAGTATTTT

V: TRBV4-2
J: TRBJ2-7
size: .
D: .
CDR3: CASSQDGREGYEQYF
DNA: TGTGCCAGCAGCCAAGATGGACGGGAAGGCTACGAGCAGTACTTC

V: TRBV5-4
J: TRBJ2-1
size: .
D: TRBD1
CDR3: CASSLGSRTGWDEQFF
DNA: TGTGCCAGCAGCTTAGGGTCCCGGACAGGGTGGGATGAGCAGTTCTTC

V: TRBV20-1
J: TRBJ2-4
size: .
D: TRBD2
CDR3: CSARRESIQYF
DNA: TGCAGTGCTAGGCGGGAGAGCATTCAGTACTTC

V: TRBV7-7
J: TRBJ2-5
size: .
D: TRBD1
CDR3: CASSPTGPGETQYF
DNA: TGTGCTAGCAGCCCGACAGGGCCCGGGGAGACCCAGTACTTC

V: TRBV15
J: TRBJ2-5
size: .
D: .
CDR3: CATSRDSGHSSETQYF
DNA: TGTGCCACCAGCAGAGATTCAGGGCACAGCTCCGAGACCCAGTACTTC

V: TRBV30
J: TRBJ2-5
size: once
D: TRBD2
CDR3: CAWSVMGGLETQYF
DNA: TGTGCCTGGAGTGTAATGGGAGGGTTAGAGACCCAGTACTTC